These 8 T cell receptor beta chains were sequenced from one sample in a study of PD-1 blockade in classical Hodgkin lymphoma. Every patient was affected by relapse after autologous stem cell transplantation, while exposure to brentuximab vedotin was not uniform. Data came from immunoSEQ multiplex PCR; TCRdb stores just in-frame clones and leaves some out. The repertoire includes 20,000 to 30,000 clones, 80% to 85% of them detected once, and roughly a fifth sits in the top ten. Material: peripheral blood mononuclear cells (PBMCs), obtained before the second cycle of nivolumab. These receptors were obtained from a human donor with classical Hodgkin lymphoma.

The chain combines TRBV13 with TRBJ2-3; a weak D match, TRBD2 (6 bases). The CDR3 runs to 14 residues. CDR1 is PRHDT and CDR2 is FYEKMQ in the germline V gene (reference sequence). V dropped 3 bases and J dropped 0 bases, with 7 bases sitting between them. CDR3 nucleotides: TGTGCCAGCAGCTTGGGGACTAGCACAGATACGCAGTATTTT. This translates into CASSLGTSTDTQYF. The entire variable domain, with the rest obtained from reference TRBV13 and TRBJ2-3, is as follows: AAGVIQSPRHLIKEKRETATLKCYPIPRHDTVYWYQQGPGQDPQFLISFYEKMQSDKGSIPDRFSAQQFSDYHSELNMSSLELGDSALYFCASSLGTSTDTQYFGPGTRLTVL.

V is TRBV6-5 and J is TRBJ2-7; 8 nucleotides align to TRBD1. V dropped 10 bases and J dropped 4; count of bases not matched to a gene: 12. CDR1 and CDR2 (germline): MNHEY, SVGAGI. This CDR3 comprises 14 residues. CDR3 sequence reads: CATLSDRENYEQYF. The CDR3 nucleotides are TGTGCCACCCTGTCGGACAGGGAGAATTACGAGCAGTACTTC.

This clone was seen only a few times. J is TRBJ2-3 and V is TRBV11-2, with D unclear. The V end lost 5 bases, the J end lost 5 bases, and 11 bases lay between the germline ends. Looked up from germline, CDR1 is SGHAT and CDR2 is FQNNGV. The CDR3 sequence is 13 residues long. CDR3 loop: CASSRTQVDTQYF. The CDR3, as DNA: TGTGCCAGCAGCCGAACGCAGGTAGATACGCAGTATTTT.

This clone has at least ten counts. The chain couples TRBV18 to TRBJ2-1; D may be TRBD1 (6 bases). CDR3 size: 14 residues. V was shortened by 3 bases and J by 3 bases, with 9 bases between the two germline ends. Germline lookup yields CDR1 KGHSH and CDR2 LQKENI. Written as DNA, the CDR3 is TGTGCCAGCTCACCCACGACAGGCTACAATGAGCAGTTCTTC. As protein: CASSPTTGYNEQFF.

A remark on this clone: Its ends do not fully match the called genes, so a read error is possible. The CDR3 reads CASSLRTSGGRSSTDTQYF. The CDR3 coding sequence is TGTGCTAGCAGCTTACGGACTAGCGGGGGGCGATCTAGCACAGATACGCAGTATTTT. The rearrangement joins TRBV7-7 to TRBJ2-3; TRBD2 agrees at 14 bases. This CDR3 is 19 amino acids long. Per the germline V gene, CDR1 is SSHAT and CDR2 is FNYEAQ (reference sequence).

The gene calls are TRBV5-1 and TRBJ2-3; 9 nucleotides line up with TRBD1. There are 15 residues in the CDR3. In germline, CDR1 is SGHRS, CDR2 YFSETQ. The trim removed 0 bases at V and 4 bases at J, leaving 3 bases unmatched. CDR3 residues: CASSLERQGADTQYF. In DNA form, the CDR3 reads TGCGCCAGCAGCTTGGAAAGACAGGGGGCAGATACGCAGTATTTT. The variable domain in full, with the rest retrieved from reference TRBV5-1 and TRBJ2-3, is KAGVTQTPRYLIKTRGQQVTLSCSPISGHRSVSWYQQTPGQGLQFLFEYFSETQRNKGNFPGRFSGRQFSNSRSEMNVSTLELGDSALYLCASSLERQGADTQYFGPGTRLTVL.

This clone was counted only a few times. The chain links TRBV10-3 to TRBJ1-6; possible D gene TRBD1, 5 bases. Trimming shortened V by 6 bases and J by 8 bases, and 11 bases separated the two germline ends. The CDR3 extends over 13 amino acids. The germline V gene encodes CDR1 ENHRY and CDR2 SYGVKD. In nucleotides, the CDR3 is TGTGCCATCAGGGGCAGGGTGGATTCACCCCTCCACTTT. Translation gives CAIRGRVDSPLHF.

V usage is TRBV28 and J usage is TRBJ1-2; D gene unclear. The CDR3 runs to 13 residues. V was cut by 5 bases and J by 2 bases, with 9 bases left in between. In germline, CDR1 is MDHEN, CDR2 SYDVKM. The CDR3 DNA sequence: TGTGCCAGCAGTCCCGGTTGGAACTATGGCTACACCTTC. It encodes CASSPGWNYGYTF.